This T cell receptor (beta chain) was captured in a study of T cells after yellow fever vaccination. TCRdb reprocessed the 5' RACE reads via MiXCR and lists one record per CDR3 protein. The table includes hundreds of thousands of distinct CDR3 sequences, approximately 12% detected once. The CDR3 is 15 amino acids. Trimming stripped 1 base from V and 0 bases from J, with 10 bases between. Germline assignment: CDR1 DFQATT and CDR2 SNEGSKA (reference sequence). This chain links TRBV20-1 with TRBJ2-1; maybe TRBD2 (6 bases). This clonotype was sampled from a man aged 25-40 years who received the YFV17D yellow fever vaccine. Sequenced material: PBMCs, taken on the day of the yellow fever booster vaccination. The CDR3 nucleotides are TGCAGTGCTAGAGGATACGGGAGCTCCTACAATGAGCAGTTCTTC. Translated: CSARGYGSSYNEQFF.